These T cell receptor beta chains were read from a single sample in a study of T cells after yellow fever vaccination. TCRdb reanalysed the 5' RACE reads using MiXCR and keeps one entry per CDR3 protein. The sample lists a few hundred thousand distinct CDR3 sequences, 8.7% occurring once. The sample in question was CD4+ T cells sorted from PBMCs, obtained 5 days after the yellow fever booster vaccination. These receptors were obtained from a man younger than 35 who received the YFV17D yellow fever vaccine. CDR3s include the opening cysteine and the closing phenylalanine or tryptophan. Each record gives: V gene, J gene, D gene, clone size, CDR3 DNA, CDR3 protein. A D gene is named only where the DNA matches it firmly. Part of the rows lack a size; the others show once, few, many or a class for expanded clones.

>TRBV20-1|TRBJ1-4|NA|many
TGCAGTGCTTGGCCGACACGGAATGAAAAACTGTTTTTT
CSAWPTRNEKLFF
>TRBV4-1|TRBJ1-2|NA|NA
TGCGCCAGCAGCCAAGGACCCCGCCGTCGACGGCCGGGGGACTATGGCTACACCTTC
CASSQGPRRRRPGDYGYTF
>TRBV6-6|TRBJ1-2|TRBD1|NA
TGTGCCAGCAACATTGGACAGGGGGCGCGAAATGGCTACACCTTC
CASNIGQGARNGYTF
>TRBV5-5|TRBJ1-1|NA|few
TGTGCCAGCAGCTTGGTCGCTGGGACTGAAGCTTTCTTT
CASSLVAGTEAFF
>TRBV6-5|TRBJ1-1|TRBD1|many
TGTGCCAGCAGTTACACCGGACAGGGGAACACTGAAGCTTTCTTT
CASSYTGQGNTEAFF
>TRBV3-1|TRBJ2-6|NA|NA
TGTGCCAGCAGCCCTTCCAGGGTGAACTCTGGGGCCAACGTCCTGACTTTC
CASSPSRVNSGANVLTF
>TRBV5-4|TRBJ2-5|TRBD2|NA
TGTGCCAGCAGCTTACTAGCGGGGGGGCCGGGGACCCAGTACTTC
CASSLLAGGPGTQYF
>TRBV6-5|TRBJ2-6|NA|few
TGTGCCAGCAGCACAGGATCTGGGGCCAACGTCCTGACTTTC
CASSTGSGANVLTF
>TRBV5-1|TRBJ2-5|NA|NA
TGCGCCAGCAGCCTGATCGGGACCGAAGAGACCCAGTACTTC
CASSLIGTEETQYF
>TRBV3-1|TRBJ1-1|TRBD1|NA
TGTGCCAGCAGCCCAACCTGGACAGGGAACACTGAAGCTTTCTTT
CASSPTWTGNTEAFF
>TRBV7-2|TRBJ1-1|NA|NA
TGTGCCAGCAGTCCATCGTTCAGGTCTACTGAAGCTTTCTTT
CASSPSFRSTEAFF
>TRBV7-2|TRBJ2-3|TRBD2|few
TGTGCCAGCAGCTTATTTGCGGCGGGGGTGGTAGATACGCAGTATTTT
CASSLFAAGVVDTQYF
>TRBV20-1|TRBJ2-1|NA|many
TGCAGTGCTAGTCCCTCGACAGGGAGGAATGAGCAGTTCTTC
CSASPSTGRNEQFF
>TRBV10-1|TRBJ2-3|NA|many
TGCGCCAGCAGTGACCGGGGGACCTATACAGATACGCAGTATTTT
CASSDRGTYTDTQYF
>TRBV6-1|TRBJ1-1|NA|NA
TGTGCCAGCAGTGAACACGGTTCGCGAAGGGAGCACACTGAAGCTTTCTTT
CASSEHGSRREHTEAFF
>TRBV12-3/TRBV12-4|TRBJ1-4|TRBD1|few
TGTGCCAGCACCGGACAGGGGACGAACAGATATGAAAAACTGTTTTTT
CASTGQGTNRYEKLFF
>TRBV30|TRBJ2-7|NA|NA
TGTGCCTGGAGTGTTGGGTACGAGCAGTACTTC
CAWSVGYEQYF
>TRBV5-1|TRBJ1-1|NA|NA
TGCGCCAGCAGCTTGGGGCTACTAGAGAACACTGAAGCTTTCTTT
CASSLGLLENTEAFF
>TRBV19|TRBJ1-2|NA|NA
TGTGCCAGTGGATCCAGGAAGCCTGAGGAAGGCTACACCTTC
CASGSRKPEEGYTF
>TRBV12-3/TRBV12-4|TRBJ2-1|NA|NA
TGTGCCAGCAGCCAAGGGTCACAGCTGGTCCATGAGCAGTTCTTC
CASSQGSQLVHEQFF
>TRBV20-1|TRBJ1-2|NA|few
TGCAGTCCCCGGAATGATAAACACTATGGCTACACCTTC
CSPRNDKHYGYTF
>TRBV7-8|TRBJ2-7|TRBD2|few
TGTGCCAGCAGCCCCCGACTAGCGGGGGATCCCTACGAGCAGTACTTC
CASSPRLAGDPYEQYF
>TRBV28|TRBJ1-2|NA|few
TGTGCCAGCAGTTTCCAGGGTGACGGCTACACCTTC
CASSFQGDGYTF
>TRBV7-8|TRBJ2-3|TRBD1|NA
TGTGCCAGCAGCAGCACCGGACAGGGGGGGACAGATACGCAGTATTTT
CASSSTGQGGTDTQYF
>TRBV29-1|TRBJ2-5|NA|NA
TGCAGCGGGGGCGCACGATCGGCGGAGACCCAGTACTTC
CSGGARSAETQYF
>TRBV5-1|TRBJ2-5|TRBD2|many
TGCGCCAGCAGCTTGACTAGCGGGGGGGTTGAGACCCAGTACTTC
CASSLTSGGVETQYF
>TRBV28|TRBJ2-5|NA|NA
TGTGCCAGCTCGCTGCCCGAGACCCAGTACTTC
CASSLPETQYF
>TRBV27|TRBJ2-1|NA|many
TGTGCCAGCAGTACACAGGGAGAAGGCTCCTACAATGAGCAGTTCTTC
CASSTQGEGSYNEQFF
>TRBV7-3|TRBJ2-2|TRBD1|many
TGTGCCAGCAGCTCGACAGGGGCCGGGGAGCTGTTTTTT
CASSSTGAGELFF
>TRBV20-1|TRBJ2-3|NA|NA
TGCAGTGCTAGGGGTGAAGGGACTAGCACAGATACGCAGTATTTT
CSARGEGTSTDTQYF
>TRBV19|TRBJ1-1|NA|NA
TGTGCCAGTAGTCCCGCTTATGTGCCTGAAGCTTTCTTT
CASSPAYVPEAFF
>TRBV5-5|TRBJ2-2|NA|many
TGTGCCAGCAGCCCGACGGCCTACACCGGGGAGCTGTTTTTT
CASSPTAYTGELFF
>TRBV4-1|TRBJ1-1|NA|few
TGCGCCACCTCGGGGGGGGGAATTCGTGCTTTCTTT
CATSGGGIRAFF
>TRBV5-1|TRBJ1-2|NA|NA
TGCGCCAGCAGCCAATCCCCCACAGCCGAATATGGCTACACCTTC
CASSQSPTAEYGYTF
>TRBV6-6|TRBJ2-7|TRBD2|NA
TGTGCCTCCAAGGGACGGGGGGACTACGAGCAGTACTTC
CASKGRGDYEQYF
>TRBV7-6|TRBJ2-1|TRBD2|many
TGTGCCAGCAGCTCCATAGCGGGGAGGAACAATGAGCAGTTCTTC
CASSSIAGRNNEQFF
>TRBV24-1|TRBJ2-3|NA|NA
TGTGCCACCTCATGGGAAGGTTCAGATACGCAGTATTTT
CATSWEGSDTQYF
>TRBV11-2|TRBJ1-2|TRBD1|NA
TGTGCCAGCAGCTTAGTCAGGGGGCAAGGCTACACCTTC
CASSLVRGQGYTF
>TRBV4-3|TRBJ2-3|TRBD2|few
TGCGCCAGCAGCCTTGGGCGGCGGGGGGGCACAGATACGCAGTATTTT
CASSLGRRGGTDTQYF
>TRBV10-3|TRBJ2-7|NA|few
TGTGCCATCGCGGTGGGAGGTTCGGTATACGAGCAGTACTTC
CAIAVGGSVYEQYF
>TRBV3-1|TRBJ2-3|TRBD2|few
TGTGCCAGCAGCCTTCTGACTAGCGGGGACACAGATACGCAGTATTTT
CASSLLTSGDTDTQYF
>TRBV7-9|TRBJ1-1|NA|NA
TGTGCCAGCAGCTATAAGGACGTCACTGAAGCTTTCTTT
CASSYKDVTEAFF
>TRBV4-1|TRBJ1-2|TRBD1|few
TGCGCCAGCAGCGGTAACAGGGGGCGCAGGGGTGGCTACACCTTC
CASSGNRGRRGGYTF
>TRBV7-9|TRBJ2-1|TRBD2|once
TGTGCCAGCAGCCCTAGCGGGGGGGCGGGTGAGCAGTTCTTC
CASSPSGGAGEQFF
>TRBV6-2/TRBV6-3|TRBJ1-1|TRBD1|NA
TGTGCCAGCAGTTACTCGATTTTTGGGGACAGGAAAGCTTTCTTT
CASSYSIFGDRKAFF
>TRBV11-2|TRBJ2-3|NA|many
TGTGCCAGCAGCTTTCTGGACGTTACAGATACGCAGTATTTT
CASSFLDVTDTQYF
>TRBV4-1|TRBJ1-2|NA|NA
TGCGCCAGCAGCCAAGATCAGAACAGGGTGTATGGCTACACCTTC
CASSQDQNRVYGYTF
>TRBV10-3|TRBJ2-5|NA|few
TGTGCCATCAGTGGTTGGAGCGGTCAAGAGACCCAGTACTTC
CAISGWSGQETQYF
>TRBV19|TRBJ1-6|NA|NA
TGTGCCAGTAGCTGGCAGAGCTATAATTCACCCCTCCACTTT
CASSWQSYNSPLHF
>TRBV6-5|TRBJ2-7|TRBD1|NA
TGTGCCAGCAGACGGGACAGGCCCCCCTACGAGCAGTACTTC
CASRRDRPPYEQYF
>TRBV6-6|TRBJ1-5|NA|NA
TGTGCCAGCAGTTACGCGGGCACTCAGCCCCAGCATTTT
CASSYAGTQPQHF
>TRBV23-1|TRBJ2-3|TRBD2|NA
TGCGCCAGCAGGACTAGCGGGGGGTTAGATACGCAGTATTTT
CASRTSGGLDTQYF
>TRBV14|TRBJ2-3|NA|NA
TGTGCCAGCAGCCTTCCCGGGACAACCTTCACAGATACGCAGTATTTT
CASSLPGTTFTDTQYF
>TRBV3-1|TRBJ2-1|NA|few
TGTGCCAGCAGCCAAGATACAGTTAACAATGAGCAGTTCTTC
CASSQDTVNNEQFF
>TRBV18|TRBJ1-2|NA|many
TGTGCCAGCTCACCACCGCCAGGGGCGAACTATGGCTACACCTTC
CASSPPPGANYGYTF